This T cell receptor (beta chain) was recorded in a study of cytomegalovirus exposure and HLA in healthy donors (dated by TCRdb to about 2017). Study-wide context: In an earlier analysis of 550 to 750 of the donors, approximately 260 Gb of sequence data and 100 million or so unique TCR beta sequences from roughly 200 million T cells were reported. An early release covering roughly 600 HLA-typed donors comprised about 300 gigabases of sequencing data and roughly 86 million unique TCR sequences. Among the roughly 400 genotyped donors, around 81% belonged to the genetic ancestry cluster associated with self-reported Caucasian donors. The study aimed to test whether signatures of past pathogen exposure could be identified by cataloging public T cell receptors. The study used immunosequencing to profile the T cell repertoires of approximately 640 subjects and linked those repertoires to cytomegalovirus serostatus. In addition to the first cohort of around 670 subjects, a separate validation cohort of around 110 different subjects was used. High-throughput TCR immunosequencing, statistical association of individual TCRs with disease status, and machine learning were combined to predict cytomegalovirus infection status. To study patterns of TCR occurrence, a later analysis re-analyzed previously published TCR beta repertoires from hundreds of donors and added high-resolution HLA genotyping. The later analysis used no new phenotypic data to find candidate immune exposures, relying instead on TCR beta sequences and their occurrence across donors. An earlier analysis of around 540 of the donors applied high-throughput TCR beta sequencing to assess whether each TCR beta V gene segment acted as functional or pseudogenic. Donor age, sex, ethnicity and CMV serostatus were collected together with the repertoire data. A later genetic analysis took genome-wide SNP genotypes for 398 of the 666 donors and used that subset as a discovery cohort. Every repertoire in the discovery cohort had been generated on one and the same sequencing platform. Both class I and class II loci were covered by HLA typing, at four-digit resolution. Typing coverage differed by locus: A, B, C, DRB1 and DQB1 were typed in roughly 629-630 donors, DQA1 in roughly 510, DPA1 in around 610, and DPB1 in 472. Four to six DR-DQ haplotypes were handled as single units for association and clustering, since linkage in the cohort was strong. On average, around 200,000 unique TCR beta nucleotide sequences were sequenced per donor among a few hundred genotyped donors of the cohort, with about 17% of those sequences being non-productive.

The CDR3, from cysteine to phenylalanine, totals 12 residues. This entry keeps only the CDR3 DNA: 36 bases, framed from base 1. CDR1 and CDR2 (MDHEN, SYDVKM) derive from the germline V gene. The junction carries 13 bases between V and J, which are trimmed by 7 bases and 7 bases respectively. Details on this clone: Its binding antigen is unknown. One base away there is no much larger clone; base qualities are not given.

The cohort consisted of some 670 healthy bone marrow donors. All cohort members were sampled while nominally healthy, although unrecorded immune exposures were likely present. The donor was CMV seropositive and was included in the group of 270 or so seropositive cohort members. Each donor provided a peripheral blood sample, and peripheral blood mononuclear cells were used for TCR beta sequencing. The Qiagen DNeasy Blood Extraction Kit was used to extract genomic DNA from the blood cell samples. General conclusions and limits of the study: This cohort had only TCR beta chains sequenced, and the lack of alpha or paired-chain data limited which features could be detected. Because HLA typing was unavailable for some donors at each locus, only the typed subset was used in association tests. The only immune exposure information available for the cohort was CMV serostatus. In a later genetic analysis, fewer N-insertions in productive TCRs were reported among donors in an Asian-associated ancestry cluster than the roughly 710-donor mean. In an earlier analysis of approximately 590 of the donors, most TCR beta V segments appeared in productive rearrangements about 90% or about 30% of the time, broadly matching IMGT annotations. Several of the top co-occurrence clusters appeared to be linked to parvovirus B19, influenza, CMV and Epstein-Barr virus, according to a later analysis. A cluster of highly shared sequence variants was judged likely to represent a technical artifact of the sequencing pipeline. Across donors, most TCR sequences were observed very rarely, whereas some public TCRs were present in many individuals. Because the 87-base-pair reads could not distinguish some IMGT-functional V segments, including TRBV6-2 and TRBV6-3, those segments were excluded. Strong co-occurrence of HLA alleles, especially DR and DQ, made assigning TCR associations to individual alleles difficult. A total of 150 to 200 TCR beta chains were listed by the study as associated with cytomegalovirus. Specific HLA alleles were associated with over 15,000 TCR beta sequences at a false discovery rate of 0.05 in a later analysis. According to a later analysis, most CMV-associated TCR beta chains appeared to be HLA-restricted, and the HLA associations seemed to be driven largely by CMV exposure. An association between a missense DCLRE1C variant and V-gene and J-gene trimming of TCR beta chains was found in a later genetic analysis and replicated in an independent cohort. In a later analysis, TCR association rates were found to vary across HLA loci, with the most associated TCRs seen for DRB1 alleles and the fewest for HLA-C alleles. A later analysis found that HLA-associated TCR beta chains were more clonally expanded and had lower generation probabilities than equally common non-associated chains. In vitro tests confirmed that a few of the cytomegalovirus-associated TCR beta chains recognize cytomegalovirus antigens. Cytomegalovirus status was reported to be diagnosed by the classifier with high specificity and sensitivity in both the original and validation cohorts. Roughly uniform sequencing depth across donors was assumed in presence/absence analyses, although this assumption may not hold. The authors suggested that the approach could potentially be extended to other disease states and immunological phenotypes. Over 15 rarely observed V segments, including chromosome 9 orphons, were excluded from the earlier analysis of several hundred of the donors because counts were too low. A further reported finding was that TCR beta sequences accurately predicted the HLA-A and HLA-B alleles for most subjects in the first cohort. Correlated functional status among segregating V segments might reflect linkage disequilibrium, but an unknown experimental factor could not be ruled out.

Library preparation used the immunoSEQ multiplex PCR assay. A mixture of 60 forward primers for TCR Vbeta segments and 13 reverse primers for TCR Jbeta segments was used in the multiplex PCR. A multiplex PCR assay on genomic DNA amplified the CDR3 region of rearranged TCR beta genes. The amplified TCR beta libraries were sequenced on the Illumina HiSeq System as 87-base-pair reads. The authors' pipeline ran thus. A later analysis counted about 76 million unique TCR beta chains across the 666 repertoires, and about 10 million of these chains were shared by at least two donors. A nearest-neighbor algorithm error-corrected the raw reads and collapsed the reads into unique sequences, merging closely related sequences to remove PCR and sequencing errors. V, D and J gene segments were assigned by aligning CDR3 sequences to IMGT reference sequences. For a sequence to be retained, at least a six-nucleotide match to both a V gene segment and a J gene segment was required. A rearrangement counted as productive if the CDR3 had no stop codons and remained in frame with V and J, and every other rearrangement counted as non-productive. CDR3 was defined according to IMGT convention as the region running from the second conserved V-encoded cysteine to the conserved J-encoded phenylalanine. In an earlier analysis of around 570 of the donors, sequences lacking an unambiguous match to a single V gene segment were excluded. In an earlier analysis of approximately 560 of the donors, a V segment was called functional when productive rearrangements were above 56.7%, and segregating when the standard deviation between donors exceeded 5%. A statistical classification framework was developed to diagnose cytomegalovirus status using the catalog of TCR beta chain sequences. V and J gene assignment, in a later analysis, came from comparing TCR nucleotide sequences with IMGT/GENE-DB human TR gene sequences. Using the TCRdist pipeline, a later analysis assigned CDR3 sequences along with most-parsimonious VDJ recombination scenarios. A later analysis defined each TCR beta chain by its CDR3 amino acid sequence plus V-gene family, and excluded reads lacking a unique V-gene family. To address suspected cross-contamination and a sequencing artifact, a later analysis removed 592 highly shared, low-generation-probability nucleotide sequences. For each public chain, a later analysis derived a clonal expansion index from normalized ranks of inferred template counts within each repertoire. A later analysis computed generation probabilities with a VDJ recombination model fitted to out-of-frame rearrangements, and checked the results against IGoR. In a later analysis, TCR-TCR, TCR-HLA and TCR-CMV co-occurrence was scored with hypergeometric tests, and a repertoire-size bias correction was applied to TCR pairs. False discovery rates were estimated in a later analysis by permuting HLA or CMV assignments 20 times. In a later analysis, co-occurring TCRs were grouped using DBSCAN, and TCRdist sequence similarity was added for clustering within HLA-allele-positive subsets. For co-occurrence clustering, repertoires with fewer than 30,000 or more than 120,000 public chains were excluded, along with roughly 5 repertoires with anomalous nucleotide sharing. TCRdb re-hosts the immuneACCESS table, in-frame sequences only. Its copies lack some clones; in the studies checked, an unresolved V gene accounts for under half of them, and the cause for the rest is not known. V, J and clone size are taken as reported in that table, and D and trimming were inferred from the DNA itself. For this sample the table gives 140,000 or so clones, of which about 74% were detected only once. Around 4% of the sample lies in the top ten.

The rearranged segments are TRBV28 and TRBJ1-1; no D gene call is confident. What was sequenced was PBMCs. This clonotype originated in a man younger than 30 in good health and CMV-seropositive. The sequence in DNA is TGTGCCAGCATCTCCCTTGGAGTTGAAGCTTTCTTT. This is translated as CASISLGVEAFF.